The sequence of this T cell receptor (beta chain) was determined in a study of beta chain features in type 1 diabetes. Isolated RNA was reverse transcribed in full, so expressed TCRB transcripts were sequenced. The repertoire was sequenced with immunoSEQ multiplex PCR; TCRdb's copy has only in-frame clones and lacks some. The sample carries roughly 70,000 clones, approximately 47% recorded once. This clone was recorded a few times. Its antigen is unknown. Study-level findings and limits: TCRB CDR3s from Type 1 diabetes patients were moderately but significantly shorter in all four CD4+ subsets.

Isolation of CD4+ naive, central memory, regulatory and stem cell-like memory cells was achieved by sorting via CD45RO/CCR7/CD25/CD127/CD95/CD27. CDR3 length equals 15 residues. CDR1 and CDR2 from the germline V gene are SGHNT and YYREEE (reference sequence). Trimming stripped 4 bases from V and 7 bases from J, with 17 bases between. The sequenced sample consisted of central memory CD4+ T cells from blood. This clonotype originated in a man under 40 with type 1 diabetes. The chain is built from TRBV5-4 and TRBJ2-2; tentatively, D is TRBD2 (5 bases). The CDR3 sequence is CASSGNGILLGELFF. Written as DNA, the CDR3 is TGTGCCAGCAGCGGAAACGGGATTCTCCTCGGGGAGCTGTTTTTT. Full variable domain (outside the CDR3, taken from reference TRBV5-4 and TRBJ2-2): ETGVTQSPTHLIKTRGQQVTLRCSSQSGHNTVSWYQQALGQGPQFIFQYYREEENGRGNFPPRFSGLQFPNYSSELNVNALELDDSALYLCASSGNGILLGELFFGEGSRLTVL.